The 17 T cell receptor beta chains presented below share a single source sample, sequenced in a study of CD8 T cell repertoires and HIV-1 epitope variants. These receptors are not linked to any known antigen. The table came from immunoSEQ multiplex PCR; TCRdb's copy has only in-frame clones and leaves some out. The sample shows several thousand clones, around 64% of them seen only once. The specimen was cultured CD8+ T cells derived from PBMCs. The source is a male donor with HIV.

This clone was picked up a small number of times. The chain uses TRBV28 and TRBJ1-5; 11 bases are a match to TRBD1. The CDR3 consists of 16 residues. V lost 1 base and J lost 13; bases outside the gene matches: 12. Germline V CDR1 and CDR2: MDHEN, SYDVKM. Here the CDR3 reads CASSLLWGGQGDRQHF. Written as DNA, the CDR3 is TGTGCCAGCAGTTTATTATGGGGGGGACAGGGGGATAGACAGCATTTT.

The rearrangement joins TRBV15 to TRBJ2-7; D not certain. The CDR3 covers 14 residues. The V end was cut by 3 bases, the J end by 0 bases, with 9 bases between. Germline CDR1 and CDR2: LNHNV and YYDKDF (reference sequence). In DNA, the CDR3 is TGTGCCACCAGCAGCCGACTGAACTCCTACGAGCAGTACTTC. Its translation is CATSSRLNSYEQYF.

This sequence joins TRBV19 and TRBJ2-3; TRBD2 aligns across 13 bases. CDR1 and CDR2 from the germline V gene are LNHDA and SQIVND (reference sequence). This CDR3 spans 18 amino acids. Trimming removed 5 bases from V and 2 bases from J; junction bases left unmatched: 10. This chain's CDR3 is CASSPGTSGIVITDTQYF. For the CDR3, the DNA is TGTGCCAGTAGTCCCGGGACTAGCGGGATCGTTATCACAGATACGCAGTATTTT. Variable domain in full (rest from reference TRBV19 and TRBJ2-3): DGGITQSPKYLFRKEGQNVTLSCEQNLNHDAMYWYRQDPGQGLRLIYYSQIVNDFQKGDIAEGYSVSREKKESFPLTVTSAQKNPTAFYLCASSPGTSGIVITDTQYFGPGTRLTVL.

This chain links TRBV19 with TRBJ2-3, with unresolved D. V was shortened by 6 bases and J by 2 bases, with 6 bases between the two germline ends. From germline, CDR1 is LNHDA and CDR2 SQIVND (reference sequence). The CDR3 has 12 residues. In DNA form, the CDR3 reads TGTGCCAGTAGAAACTACACAGATACGCAGTATTTT. Translating it yields CASRNYTDTQYF.

J is TRBJ2-5 and V is TRBV5-1; 8 nucleotides line up with TRBD1. The CDR3 consists of 14 residues. The V and J ends lost 3 bases and 6 bases, in that order; junction bases with no gene match: 7. Germline V gene data show CDR1 as SGHRS and CDR2 as YFSETQ. The CDR3 spells CASSSWTGRQTQYF. DNA of the CDR3: TGCGCCAGCAGCTCGTGGACAGGGAGGCAGACCCAGTACTTC.

The chain combines TRBV4-1 with TRBJ2-6; 8 nucleotides match TRBD2. The junction had 7 bases not matched to a gene; V was cut back by 3 bases and J by 0 bases. The CDR3 length is 18 residues. The V gene's germline CDR1 is MGHRA and CDR2 YSYEKL. CDR3 coding DNA: TGCGCCAGCAGCCATGCTAGCGGGCTCAACTCTGGGGCCAACGTCCTGACTTTC. Protein sequence: CASSHASGLNSGANVLTF.

The chain has TRBV9 and TRBJ2-1; tentatively, D is TRBD1 (5 bases). There are 17 residues in the CDR3. Germline V CDR1 and CDR2: SGDLS, YYNGEE. V dropped 2 bases and J dropped 0 bases, with 15 bases sitting between them. CDR3 amino acids: CASSVQDIVSSYNEQFF. CDR3 sequence (DNA): TGTGCCAGCAGCGTCCAGGACATCGTGAGCTCCTACAATGAGCAGTTCTTC.

This clone came up once. The chain links TRBV7-6 to TRBJ2-1; possibly TRBD2 for D (5 bases). V lost 5 bases and J 2 bases, leaving 10 bases between the germline ends. CDR1 and CDR2 (germline): SGHVS, FNYEAQ. There are 14 residues in the CDR3. CDR3 nucleotide sequence: TGTGCCAGCAGCCCTGAGGGCCCCTACAATGAGCAGTTCTTC. Amino acid sequence: CASSPEGPYNEQFF.

Only a few counts were recorded for this clone. The chain is built from TRBV10-2 and TRBJ2-1, with 7 bases fitting TRBD1. CDR1 and CDR2 from the germline V gene are WSHSY and SAAADI. The J segment lost 7 bases and the V segment lost 4 bases, leaving 7 bases of the junction unmatched. This CDR3 has 14 residues. CDR3 protein: CASSGGTVSNEQFF. The DNA for the CDR3 is TGCGCCAGCAGTGGGGGGACAGTCTCGAATGAGCAGTTCTTC.

This clone was seen a few times. This chain links TRBV7-9 with TRBJ1-1, with D unresolved. The CDR3 is 11 residues long. The V gene lost 1 base and the J gene lost 5 bases, with 2 bases spanning the gap. The germline V gene has CDR1 SEHNR and CDR2 FQNEAQ (reference sequence). The CDR3 sequence: CASSLDTEAFF. CDR3 bases: TGTGCCAGCAGCTTAGATACTGAAGCTTTCTTT.

This clone was seen a handful of times. The J gene is TRBJ2-3, the V gene TRBV28; 11 bases agree with TRBD1. The CDR3 length is 16 residues. The V segment lost 4 bases and the J segment 3 bases; nucleotides outside the gene matches: 6. Germline loops: CDR1 MDHEN, CDR2 SYDVKM. CDR3 sequence: CASSSQDRGHTDTQYF. The CDR3 DNA sequence: TGTGCCAGCAGTTCACAGGACAGGGGGCATACAGATACGCAGTATTTT.

The V gene is TRBV2, the J gene TRBJ1-1; no reliable D call. This CDR3 is 12 amino acids long. V was cut by 4 bases and J by 8 bases, with 11 bases left in between. In germline, CDR1 is SNHLY, CDR2 FYNNEI. As DNA, the CDR3 is TGTGCCAGCAGTGGGCTACACCCCGAAGCTTTCTTT. Translation gives CASSGLHPEAFF.

This clone has just a few counts. The CDR3 spells CASSFRGKSTGELFF. CDR3 coding DNA: TGTGCCAGCAGCTTCAGGGGTAAAAGCACCGGGGAGCTGTTTTTT. This sequence joins TRBV5-6 and TRBJ2-2; maybe TRBD1 (6 bases). Germline V CDR1 and CDR2: SGHDT, YYEEEE. This CDR3 has 15 residues. The V end was cut by 2 bases, the J end by 4 bases, with 12 bases between.

The V call is TRBV6-1, the J call TRBJ1-2, with D perhaps TRBD1 (6 bases). This CDR3 region has 13 residues. Deletions cut 8 bases from V and 3 bases from J, with 13 bases between. Germline V gene sequence: CDR1 MNHNS, CDR2 SASEGT. The CDR3 sequence is CASEGGNYYGYTF. As DNA, the CDR3 is TGTGCCAGCGAGGGGGGGAACTACTATGGCTACACCTTC.

Judged by abundance, this clone is medium-sized. The V call is TRBV4-3, the J call TRBJ2-1; 8 nucleotides agree with TRBD2. The CDR3 loop spans 18 amino acids. V gave up 1 base and J gave up 2 bases; unmatched junction bases: 10. The germline V gene has CDR1 LGHNA and CDR2 YSLEER. Here the CDR3 reads CASSQAQPGGATYNEQFF. The CDR3 coding sequence is TGCGCCAGCAGCCAAGCCCAGCCCGGGGGGGCTACCTACAATGAGCAGTTCTTC.

V gene TRBV5-6 combines with J gene TRBJ2-7; possible D gene TRBD2, 7 bases. In germline, CDR1 is SGHDT, CDR2 YYEEEE. Trimming removed 4 bases at V and 6 bases at J, with 17 bases between. The CDR3 runs 14 residues. This chain's CDR3 is CASSLGAGGAEQYF. In nucleotides, the CDR3 is TGTGCCAGCAGCCTCGGGGCTGGGGGGGCCGAGCAGTACTTC.

The chain combines TRBV4-1 with TRBJ2-4; D is unclear. Germline loops: CDR1 MGHRA, CDR2 YSYEKL. The CDR3 runs to 13 residues. V was cut by 1 base and J by 8 bases, with 9 bases left in between. CDR3: CASSQGVSDIQYF. CDR3 bases: TGCGCCAGCAGCCAAGGGGTGTCGGACATTCAGTACTTC.